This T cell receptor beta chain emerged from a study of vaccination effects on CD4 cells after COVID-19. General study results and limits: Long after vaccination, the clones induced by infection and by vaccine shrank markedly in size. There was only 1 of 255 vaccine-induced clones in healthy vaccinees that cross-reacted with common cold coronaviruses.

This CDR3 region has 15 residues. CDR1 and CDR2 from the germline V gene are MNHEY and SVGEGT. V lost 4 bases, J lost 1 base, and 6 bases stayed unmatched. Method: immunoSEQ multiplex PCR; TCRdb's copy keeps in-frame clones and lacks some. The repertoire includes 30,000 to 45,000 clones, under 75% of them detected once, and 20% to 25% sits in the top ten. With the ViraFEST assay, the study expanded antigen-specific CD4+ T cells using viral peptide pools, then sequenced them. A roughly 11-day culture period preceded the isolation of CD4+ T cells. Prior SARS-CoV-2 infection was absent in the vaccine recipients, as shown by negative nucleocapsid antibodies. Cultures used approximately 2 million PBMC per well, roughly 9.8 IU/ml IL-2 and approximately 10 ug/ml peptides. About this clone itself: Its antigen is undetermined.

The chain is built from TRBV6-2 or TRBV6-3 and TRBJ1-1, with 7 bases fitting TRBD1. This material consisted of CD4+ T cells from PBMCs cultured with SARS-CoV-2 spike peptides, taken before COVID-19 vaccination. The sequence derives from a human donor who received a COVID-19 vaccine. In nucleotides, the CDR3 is TGTGCCAGCAGTTTGAGACAGGGAAAGAACACTGAAGCTTTCTTT. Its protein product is CASSLRQGKNTEAFF.